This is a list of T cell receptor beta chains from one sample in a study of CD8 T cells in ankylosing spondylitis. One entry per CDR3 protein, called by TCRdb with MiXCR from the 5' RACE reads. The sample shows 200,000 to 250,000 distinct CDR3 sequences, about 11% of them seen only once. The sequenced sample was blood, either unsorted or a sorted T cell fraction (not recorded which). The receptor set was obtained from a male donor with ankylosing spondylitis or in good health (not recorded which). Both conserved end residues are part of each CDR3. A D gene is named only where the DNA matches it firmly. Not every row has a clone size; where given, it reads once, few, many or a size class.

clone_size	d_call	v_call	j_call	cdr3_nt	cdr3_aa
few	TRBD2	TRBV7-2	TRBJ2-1	TGTGCCAGCAGCTTAGTAACTCGGCTAGCGGGTGACAATGAGCAGTTCTTC	CASSLVTRLAGDNEQFF
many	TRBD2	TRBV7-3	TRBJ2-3	TGTGCCAGCAGCTTAGGGGGAGGGATGGGCACAGATACGCAGTATTTT	CASSLGGGMGTDTQYF
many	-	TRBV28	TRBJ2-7	TGTGCCAGCAGCCCCACAGGGCCCAGCTCCTACGAGCAGTACTTC	CASSPTGPSSYEQYF
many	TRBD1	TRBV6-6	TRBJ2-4	TGTGCCAGCAGACAGGGGGCGGACATTCAGTACTTC	CASRQGADIQYF
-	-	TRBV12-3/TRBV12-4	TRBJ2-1	TGTGCCAGCAGTTTGGGTCGGGCCGGACGTGATGAGCAGTTCTTC	CASSLGRAGRDEQFF
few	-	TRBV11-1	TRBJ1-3	TGTGCCAGCAGCTTACATCCGTTCTCTGGAAACACCATATATTTT	CASSLHPFSGNTIYF
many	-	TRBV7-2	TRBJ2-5	TGTGCCAGCAGCTTAGCGGCAGAGACCCAGTACTTC	CASSLAAETQYF
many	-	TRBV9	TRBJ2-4	TGTGCCAGCAGCCCCCTTAATGGCCTAGGGAACATTCAGTACTTC	CASSPLNGLGNIQYF
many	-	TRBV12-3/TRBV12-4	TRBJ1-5	TGTGCCAGCAGGAGGGGTAGCAATCAGCCCCAGCATTTT	CASRRGSNQPQHF
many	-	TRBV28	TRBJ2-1	TGTGCCAGCAGTTGGACTGGAGTTTACTACAATGAGCAGTTCTTC	CASSWTGVYYNEQFF
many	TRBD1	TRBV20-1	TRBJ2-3	TGCAGTGCTAGTCGACAGGGGAGGAGCACAGATACGCAGTATTTT	CSASRQGRSTDTQYF
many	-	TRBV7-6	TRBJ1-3	TGTGCCAGCAGCTCTGGACGTTCCTCTAGAAACACCATATATTTT	CASSSGRSSRNTIYF
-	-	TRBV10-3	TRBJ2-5	TGTGCCATCGGCTCCGGGCTCCGATCCTTCCAAGAGACCCAGTACTTC	CAIGSGLRSFQETQYF
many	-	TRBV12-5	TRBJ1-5	TGTGCTAGTGGCTCGGGGGGGTATCAGCCCCAGCATTTT	CASGSGGYQPQHF
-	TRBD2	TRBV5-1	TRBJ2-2	TGCGCCAGCAGCTTAACTAGCGACACCGGGGAGCTGTTTTTT	CASSLTSDTGELFF
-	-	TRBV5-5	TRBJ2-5	TGTGCCAGCAGCTTGGTGGTCTACCAAGAGACCCAGTACTTC	CASSLVVYQETQYF
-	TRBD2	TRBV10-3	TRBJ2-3	TGTGCCATCAGTGAGAAGACTAGCGGGGGGGGAGATACGCAGTATTTT	CAISEKTSGGGDTQYF
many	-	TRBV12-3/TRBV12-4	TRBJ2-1	TGTGCCAGCAGTTCGGAAAATGAGCAGTTCTTC	CASSSENEQFF
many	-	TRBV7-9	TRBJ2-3	TGTGCCAGCAGCTTTCGTCGAGATGAGAGCACAGATACGCAGTATTTT	CASSFRRDESTDTQYF
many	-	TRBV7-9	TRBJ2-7	TGTGCCAGCAGCTTTCCGGGGGATGCCAGCGAGCAGTACTTC	CASSFPGDASEQYF
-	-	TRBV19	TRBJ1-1	TGTGCCAGTAGCCCCGGGGCGGCCTTGAACACTGAAGCTTTCTTT	CASSPGAALNTEAFF
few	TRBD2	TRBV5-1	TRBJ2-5	TGCGCCAGCAGGGCCGGTGTTAGCGGGGGCCTAACACAAGAGACCCAGTACTTC	CASRAGVSGGLTQETQYF
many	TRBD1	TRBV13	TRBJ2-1	TGTGCCAGCAGCCAGGGGGCGGGTGAGCAGTTCTTC	CASSQGAGEQFF
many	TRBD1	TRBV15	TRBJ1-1	TGTGCCACCAGCAGAGATTTTGGGACAGGGGGAGGTGGCACTGAAGCTTTCTTT	CATSRDFGTGGGGTEAFF
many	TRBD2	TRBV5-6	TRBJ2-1	TGTGCCAGCAGCGATATTCTAGCGGGGGGGCGGTATGAGCAGTTCTTC	CASSDILAGGRYEQFF
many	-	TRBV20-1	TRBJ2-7	TGCAGTGCTAGAGTTAGCATAAACGAGCAGTACTTC	CSARVSINEQYF
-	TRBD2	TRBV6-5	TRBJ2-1	TGTGCCAGCAGTTATCCGACAGCAGCGGGGGGATATCCCTACAATGAGCAGTTCTTC	CASSYPTAAGGYPYNEQFF
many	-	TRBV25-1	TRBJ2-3	TGTGCCAGCAGTCGAGAAGATACGCAGTATTTT	CASSREDTQYF
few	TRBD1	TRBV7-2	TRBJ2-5	TGTGCCAGCAGCACAGGGACAGTAGGAGAGACCCAGTACTTC	CASSTGTVGETQYF
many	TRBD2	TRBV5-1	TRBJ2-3	TGCGCCAGCAGCTCCGGGACTAGAGCCACAGATACGCAGTATTTT	CASSSGTRATDTQYF
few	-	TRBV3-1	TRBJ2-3	TGTGCCAGCAGCTCCCGGGGACGCTCCACAGATACGCAGTATTTT	CASSSRGRSTDTQYF
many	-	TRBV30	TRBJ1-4	TGTGCCTGGAGTGTACTTGGAAAACTGTTTTTT	CAWSVLGKLFF
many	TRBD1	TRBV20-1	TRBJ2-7	TGCAGTGCTAGTATCGTACAGGGGACCTACGAGCAGTACTTC	CSASIVQGTYEQYF
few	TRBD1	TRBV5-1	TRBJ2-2	TGCGCCAGCAGCTTCGCTTGGACAGGGGACACCGGGGAGCTGTTTTTT	CASSFAWTGDTGELFF
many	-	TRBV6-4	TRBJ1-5	TGTGCCAGCAGTGAGAGGAATCAGCCCCAGCATTTT	CASSERNQPQHF
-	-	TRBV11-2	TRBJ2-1	TGTGCCAGCAGCTTGTTCGGGGGCCCGGGGAATGAGCAGTTCTTC	CASSLFGGPGNEQFF
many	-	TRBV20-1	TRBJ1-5	TGCAGTGCCGTAGGCGGGGGCCTGGTCAATCAGCCCCAGCATTTT	CSAVGGGLVNQPQHF
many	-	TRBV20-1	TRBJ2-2	TGCAGTGGTAGACCCGGGACTAACACCGGGGAGCTGTTTTTT	CSGRPGTNTGELFF
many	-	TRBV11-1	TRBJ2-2	TGTGCCAGCAACAACAGGTCCTACACCGGGGAGCTGTTTTTT	CASNNRSYTGELFF
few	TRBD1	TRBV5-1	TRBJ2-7	TGCGCCAGCAGTCTCGACAGGGGTTTCTCCTACGAGCAGTACTTC	CASSLDRGFSYEQYF
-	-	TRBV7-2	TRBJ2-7	TGTGCCAGCAGCTCAGCTATCCCACTAGACGAGCAGTACTTC	CASSSAIPLDEQYF
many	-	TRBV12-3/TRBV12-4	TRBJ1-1	TGTGCCAGCATATCTAGGGGTGTCACTGAAGCTTTCTTT	CASISRGVTEAFF
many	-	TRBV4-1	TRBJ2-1	TGCGCCAGCAGCCAAGATGAGGGGGGCCCCTACAATGAGCAGTTCTTC	CASSQDEGGPYNEQFF
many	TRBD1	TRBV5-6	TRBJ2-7	TGTGCCAGCAGCTCAATTTCCGGGACAGGGCAGGTCGAGCAGTACTTC	CASSSISGTGQVEQYF
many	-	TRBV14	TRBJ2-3	TGTGCCAGCAGCGACGGAGGTGAGGGCACAGATACGCAGTATTTT	CASSDGGEGTDTQYF
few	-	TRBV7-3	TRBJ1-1	TGTGCCAGCAGCTTCCAGGGATACGCTGAAGCTTTCTTT	CASSFQGYAEAFF
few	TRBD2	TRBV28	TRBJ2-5	TGTGCCAGCAGTTTACGGCTAGCGGGGGAAGAGACCCAGTACTTC	CASSLRLAGEETQYF
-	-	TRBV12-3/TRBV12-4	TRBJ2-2	TGTGCCAGCAGTTTAAGGGACACGAACACCGGGGAGCTGTTTTTT	CASSLRDTNTGELFF
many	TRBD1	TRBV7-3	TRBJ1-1	TGTGCCAGCAGCCGCGGGACAGCGAACACTGAAGCTTTCTTT	CASSRGTANTEAFF
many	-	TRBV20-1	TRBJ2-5	TGCAGTGCTAGAGCTCAGGGAAGGGGAGAGACCCAGTACTTC	CSARAQGRGETQYF
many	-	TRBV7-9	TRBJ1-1	TGTGCCAGCAGCCAGACCTTACCCCCTGAAGCTTTCTTT	CASSQTLPPEAFF
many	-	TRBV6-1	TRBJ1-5	TGTGCCAGCAGTAGTACGGACGGACCCCTGGGGGATAGCAATCAGCCCCAGCATTTT	CASSSTDGPLGDSNQPQHF
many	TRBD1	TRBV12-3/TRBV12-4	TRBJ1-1	TGTGCCAGCTCTTTCCGGGACAGGGCGCCTGAAGCTTTCTTT	CASSFRDRAPEAFF
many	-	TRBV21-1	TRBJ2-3	TGTGCCAGCAGCAAAGGGGGTACGCAGTATTTT	CASSKGGTQYF
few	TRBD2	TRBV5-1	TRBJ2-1	TGCGCCAGCAGCTCGGCGGGGCGGGGGGCCTTAAATGAGCAGTTCTTC	CASSSAGRGALNEQFF
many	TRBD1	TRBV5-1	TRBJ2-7	TGCGCCAGCAGACTGGCTGGACAGGGTGGAAACGAGCAGTACTTC	CASRLAGQGGNEQYF
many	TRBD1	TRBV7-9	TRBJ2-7	TGTGCCAGCAGCTTAGTGTCCGGGACAGCCTACGAGCAGTACTTC	CASSLVSGTAYEQYF
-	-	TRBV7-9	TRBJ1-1	TGTGCCAGCAGCTTAGCGGGCGAGGTAGCTGAAGCTTTCTTT	CASSLAGEVAEAFF
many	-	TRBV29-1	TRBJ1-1	TGCAGCGGATGCCGGGACTCAAACCCGGACACTGAAGCTTTCTTT	CSGCRDSNPDTEAFF
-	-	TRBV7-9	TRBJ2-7	TGTGCCAGCAGCTTACAAGGGACACCACCCTACGAGCAGTACTTC	CASSLQGTPPYEQYF